This T cell receptor (beta chain) emerged from a study of lymphopenia after photon versus proton radiotherapy. This CDR3 has 13 residues. V lost 6 bases and J 2 bases, leaving 13 bases between the germline ends. CDR1 is SQVTM, CDR2 ANQGSEA, per germline. Some clones are missing from TCRdb's copy, which holds only in-frame ones; the method was immunoSEQ multiplex PCR. Of approximately 25,000 clones listed, over 80% are singletons. The chain joins TRBV29-1 to TRBJ1-2; D perhaps matches TRBD1 (5 bases). The TCR was taken from an older woman with pancreatic cancer. Sample: peripheral blood, taken from a patient treated with proton-based radiotherapy. The CDR3 DNA reads as TGCAGCGTCACGGACAAGGGGAACTATGGCTACACCTTC. This gives the protein CSVTDKGNYGYTF.